The next 23 T cell receptor beta chains were all read from a single sample in a study of cytomegalovirus exposure and HLA in healthy donors. Primers: 60 Vbeta forward and 13 Jbeta reverse. The table came from immunoSEQ multiplex PCR; TCRdb's copy has only in-frame clones and leaves some out. The sample has around 140,000 clones; more than 75% are singletons. Sequenced sample: PBMCs. The receptors come from a woman aged 18-35 years in good health and CMV-seropositive.

The chain uses TRBV6-5 and TRBJ1-5; TRBD1 matches 7 bases. The germline V gene has CDR1 MNHEY and CDR2 SVGAGI. This CDR3 has 14 amino acids. With 5 bases clipped from V and 4 bases from J, the junction kept 5 bases outside the gene matches. CDR3 sequence reads: CASSEGQPNQPQHF. CDR3 nucleotide sequence: TGTGCCAGCAGTGAGGGACAGCCGAATCAGCCCCAGCATTTT.

The rearrangement uses TRBV19 and TRBJ2-4, with 8 bases aligning to TRBD1. With V trimmed by 4 bases and J by 1 base, 12 bases remained unmatched. The CDR3 has 18 amino acids. Germline CDR1 is LNHDA and CDR2 is SQIVND (reference sequence). CDR3 residues: CASSKDVQGATAKNIQYF. The DNA for the CDR3 is TGTGCCAGTAGTAAGGATGTTCAGGGGGCAACGGCCAAAAACATTCAGTACTTC.

The V call is TRBV5-1, the J call TRBJ1-4; TRBD1 might be the D (6 bases). The CDR3 sequence is 15 residues long. CDR1 and CDR2 (germline): SGHRS, YFSETQ. Trimming stripped 5 bases from V and 0 bases from J, with 11 bases between. In nucleotides, the CDR3 is TGCGCCAGCAGGAGACAGGAAACAACTAATGAAAAACTGTTTTTT. Residues: CASRRQETTNEKLFF.

The chain is built from TRBV4-1 and TRBJ1-5; D not resolved. This CDR3 comprises 16 residues. Germline assignment: CDR1 MGHRA and CDR2 YSYEKL. Between the trimmed V and J ends, which lost 0 bases and 3 bases, there was a span of 12 bases. CDR3 amino acids: CASSQDSSRNNQPQHF. In nucleotides, the CDR3 is TGCGCCAGCAGCCAAGATTCTAGCCGTAACAATCAGCCCCAGCATTTT.

The J gene is TRBJ2-5, the V gene TRBV7-7; TRBD2 agrees at 8 bases. Germline values: CDR1 SSHAT, CDR2 FNYEAQ (reference sequence). The length of the CDR3 is 14 residues. Trimming took 5 bases from V and 3 from J; bases not matched to a gene: 5. The CDR3 coding sequence is TGTGCCAGCAGCCCGGGACTAGTAGAAGAGACCCAGTACTTC. This gives the protein CASSPGLVEETQYF.

The chain recombines TRBV23-1 with TRBJ1-2; no reliable D call. TRBV23-1 has ORF status, its function being uncertain. The CDR3 spans 14 residues. Trimming cost V 0 bases and J 4 bases, with 9 bases left between them. The CDR3 region is CASSQSRGSYGYTF. The CDR3 DNA follows: TGCGCCAGCAGTCAATCTCGCGGCTCCTATGGCTACACCTTC.

V and J are TRBV7-8 and TRBJ2-7, with a possible D match to TRBD2 (6 bases). The CDR3 loop spans 19 amino acids. In germline, CDR1 is SGHVS, CDR2 FQNEAQ. V was pared by 5 bases and J by 5 bases, with 31 bases between. The chain's CDR3 is CASSRRRGSEGWGRDEQYF. The CDR3 DNA reads as TGTGCCAGCAGCCGCAGGAGGGGTTCCGAGGGGTGGGGTCGCGACGAGCAGTACTTC. Variable domain in full (rest from reference TRBV7-8 and TRBJ2-7): GAGVSQSPRYKVAKRGQDVALRCDPISGHVSLFWYQQALGQGPEFLTYFQNEAQLDKSGLPSDRFFAERPEGSVSTLKIQRTQQEDSAVYLCASSRRRGSEGWGRDEQYFGPGTRLTVT.

This clone has just a few counts. This rearrangement joins TRBV27 to TRBJ2-2; D not resolved. This CDR3 has 15 residues. The germline CDR1 and CDR2 sequences are MNHEY and SMNVEV (reference sequence). With 6 bases removed from V and 1 base from J, the gap between germline ends came to 12 bases. The CDR3 sequence: CASSARRLNTGELFF. The CDR3 nucleotides read TGTGCCAGCAGCGCACGCAGGCTGAACACCGGGGAGCTGTTTTTT.

V gene TRBV7-7 combines with J gene TRBJ2-7, with 12 bases lining up with TRBD2. The germline V gene encodes CDR1 SSHAT and CDR2 FNYEAQ (reference sequence). The junction had 6 bases not matched to a gene; V was cut back by 9 bases and J by 0 bases. This CDR3 region has 15 residues. CDR3 amino acids: CARLAGGRPSYEQYF. The CDR3 DNA sequence: TGTGCCAGACTAGCGGGGGGCCGTCCCTCCTACGAGCAGTACTTC.

The chain couples TRBV5-6 to TRBJ2-6, with 8 bases that match TRBD1. The length of the CDR3 is 18 residues. J gave up 2 bases and V 4 bases, and 11 bases lay outside the gene matches. Germline V lookup: CDR1 SGHDT, CDR2 YYEEEE. The CDR3 reads CASSRLDRALAGANVLTF. The CDR3 nucleotides read TGTGCCAGCAGCCGATTGGACAGGGCCTTGGCTGGGGCCAACGTCCTGACTTTC.

In this sample, this clone turned up a few times. The chain joins TRBV2 to TRBJ2-7; 10 bases match TRBD1. This CDR3 is built from 15 residues. Germline values: CDR1 SNHLY, CDR2 FYNNEI. The junction had 4 bases not matched to a gene; V was cut back by 3 bases and J by 2 bases. CDR3 DNA sequence: TGTGCCAGCAGTGAGAGGACAGGGGGGACCTACGAGCAGTACTTC. This codes for CASSERTGGTYEQYF.

The genes are TRBV19 and TRBJ1-1, with D possibly matching TRBD1 (5 bases). The CDR3 contains 14 residues. V shed 3 bases and J shed 4 bases, with 12 bases lying between them. The germline V gene encodes CDR1 LNHDA and CDR2 SQIVND (reference sequence). The CDR3 coding sequence is TGTGCCAGTAGTATGCGGCAGGGTAGCACTGAAGCTTTCTTT. Translation: CASSMRQGSTEAFF.

V and J are TRBV2 and TRBJ2-1; D is undetermined. The CDR3 totals 12 residues. V shed 7 bases and J shed 4 bases, with 8 bases lying between them. CDR1 SNHLY and CDR2 FYNNEI come from the germline V gene. CDR3 nucleotide sequence: TGTGCCAGCACGGCGGAGTACAATGAGCAGTTCTTC. Amino acids: CASTAEYNEQFF.

The table lists this clone with a few counts. The chain combines TRBV5-6 with TRBJ1-1, with TRBD1 as a possible D gene (6 bases). Germline CDR1 reads SGHDT; CDR2 reads YYEEEE. This CDR3 contains 15 residues. V lost 5 bases to trimming and J lost 0 bases, with 14 bases between them. The CDR3: CASSKGDVVNTEAFF. As DNA, the CDR3 is TGTGCCAGCAGTAAGGGGGACGTCGTGAACACTGAAGCTTTCTTT. The complete variable domain, with remaining parts taken from reference TRBV5-6 and TRBJ1-1, reads DAGVTQSPTHLIKTRGQQVTLRCSPKSGHDTVSWYQQALGQGPQFIFQYYEEEERQRGNFPDRFSGHQFPNYSSELNVNALLLGDSALYLCASSKGDVVNTEAFFGQGTRLTVV.

The CDR3 bases are TGTGCCAGCAGCCTCGGAGGGACCGGGGAGCTGTTTTTT. This translates into CASSLGGTGELFF. The chain combines TRBV9 with TRBJ2-2; D possibly corresponds to TRBD2 (6 bases). The germline gives CDR1 SGDLS, CDR2 YYNGEE. This CDR3 has 13 residues. Trimming stripped 4 bases from V and 5 bases from J, with 9 bases between.

The chain joins TRBV15 to TRBJ2-7; D may be TRBD2 (6 bases). The CDR3 is 15 amino acids. The germline V gene has CDR1 LNHNV and CDR2 YYDKDF (reference sequence). Trimming removed 5 bases from V and 1 base from J, with 15 bases in between. The CDR3 loop reads CATSPRDSESYEQYF. CDR3 nucleotides: TGTGCCACCAGCCCCCGGGACTCCGAGTCCTACGAGCAGTACTTC. Looking up the rest from reference TRBV15 and TRBJ2-7 gives the full variable domain: DAMVIQNPRYQVTQFGKPVTLSCSQTLNHNVMYWYQQKSSQAPKLLFHYYDKDFNNEADTPDNFQSRRPNTSFCFLDIRSPGLGDTAMYLCATSPRDSESYEQYFGPGTRLTVT.

Details on this clone: The junction and the germline gene differ at one end; a read error may be behind it. The J gene is TRBJ1-4, the V gene TRBV5-1, with D maybe TRBD1 (6 bases). This CDR3 has 17 residues. CDR1 is SGHRS and CDR2 is YFSETQ in the germline V gene. For the CDR3, the DNA is TGCGCCAGCAGATTGGCCAGGGGCGGGGGGGTTAATGAAAAACTGTTTTTT. Translation: CASRLARGGGVNEKLFF.

The CDR3 sequence is CASSLKGVYNEQFF. In nucleotides, the CDR3 is TGTGCCAGCAGCTTAAAGGGGGTTTACAATGAGCAGTTCTTC. The chain is built from TRBV11-3 and TRBJ2-1; perhaps TRBD1 as D (6 bases). CDR1 and CDR2 from the germline V gene are SGHNT and YENEEA. This CDR3 spans 14 amino acids. With 2 bases removed from V and 4 bases from J, the gap between germline ends came to 9 bases.

This chain uses TRBV5-1 with TRBJ1-1, with D perhaps matching TRBD1 (5 bases). V lost 0 bases and J lost 4, with 10 bases in between. The CDR3 spans 14 residues. Germline lookup yields CDR1 SGHRS and CDR2 YFSETQ. In DNA form, the CDR3 reads TGCGCCAGCAGCTTGGAGGCAGGGATCACTGAAGCTTTCTTT. The encoded protein is CASSLEAGITEAFF.

The chain combines TRBV20-1 with TRBJ1-5; TRBD1 matches at 9 bases. Germline lookup yields CDR1 DFQATT and CDR2 SNEGSKA (reference sequence). This CDR3 region has 11 residues. For the CDR3, the DNA is TGCGGGACAGGGCATAATCAGCCCCAGCATTTT. This gives the protein CGTGHNQPQHF.

The chain is built from TRBV6-1 and TRBJ2-7; TRBD2 agrees at 8 bases. The CDR3 consists of 13 residues. The trim removed 6 bases at V and 3 bases at J, leaving 4 bases unmatched. The germline V gene encodes CDR1 MNHNS and CDR2 SASEGT. CDR3 bases: TGTGCCAGCAGCCCTAGCGGGCTCTACGAGCAGTACTTC. It codes for CASSPSGLYEQYF.

This clone was seen a handful of times. The chain links TRBV6-1 to TRBJ2-1; 9 bases map to TRBD2. Germline V gene lookup returns CDR1 MNHNS and CDR2 SASEGT. The CDR3 has 15 residues. The V and J ends lost 1 base and 5 bases, in that order; junction bases with no gene match: 3. Here the CDR3 DNA reads TGTGCCAGCAGTGAAGAGGCGGGGGGGAACAATGAGCAGTTCTTC. Protein product: CASSEEAGGNNEQFF.

The chain is built from TRBV28 and TRBJ2-3; 11 positions match TRBD2. V lost 8 bases, J lost 4 bases, and 8 bases stayed unmatched. Germline CDR1 MDHEN, CDR2 SYDVKM. The CDR3 has 15 amino acids. CDR3 protein: CASGLSGGAPDTQYF. The CDR3 DNA is TGTGCCAGCGGCCTTAGCGGGGGGGCACCAGATACGCAGTATTTT.